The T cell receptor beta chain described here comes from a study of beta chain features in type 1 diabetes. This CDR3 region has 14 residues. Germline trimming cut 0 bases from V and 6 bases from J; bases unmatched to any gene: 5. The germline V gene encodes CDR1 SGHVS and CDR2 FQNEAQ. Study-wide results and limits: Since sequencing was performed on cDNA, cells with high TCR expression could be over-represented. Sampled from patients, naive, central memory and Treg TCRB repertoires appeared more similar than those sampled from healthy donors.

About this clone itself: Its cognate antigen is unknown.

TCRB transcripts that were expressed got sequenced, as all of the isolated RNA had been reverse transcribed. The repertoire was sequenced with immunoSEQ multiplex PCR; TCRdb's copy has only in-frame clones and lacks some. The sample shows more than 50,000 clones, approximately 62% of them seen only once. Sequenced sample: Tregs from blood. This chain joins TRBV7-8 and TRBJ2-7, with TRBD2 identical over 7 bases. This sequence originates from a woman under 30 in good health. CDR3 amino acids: CASSLAGGMSEQYF. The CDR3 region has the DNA TGTGCCAGCAGCTTAGCGGGGGGGATGAGCGAGCAGTACTTC.